This is a list of T cell receptor beta chains from one sample in a study of blood T cell repertoires in COVID-19. The assay was immunoSEQ multiplex PCR, and TCRdb's table has in-frame clones only and misses some. The sample comprises approximately 250,000 clones, approximately 84% of which are singletons, and around 0.89% rests with the top ten. The specimen was peripheral blood. These receptors were obtained from a middle-aged man with acute or convalescent COVID-19. Each CDR3 is given with its conserved first and last residue. A D gene is named only where the DNA matches it firmly. Expanded clones get a size class; other rows say once, few or many, or leave the size out.

size: .
J: TRBJ1-5
V: TRBV18
D: TRBD1
CDR3: CASSPTGQTLGQPQHF
DNA: TGTGCCAGCTCACCAACGGGACAGACCCTGGGTCAGCCCCAGCATTTT

size: once
J: TRBJ1-3
V: TRBV5-8
D: TRBD1
CDR3: CASSPDRAPGNTIYF
DNA: TGTGCCAGCAGCCCGGACAGGGCGCCTGGAAACACCATATATTTT

size: .
J: TRBJ2-7
V: TRBV6-6
D: .
CDR3: CASSYSGGKSYEQYF
DNA: TGTGCCAGCAGTTACTCGGGGGGAAAATCCTACGAGCAGTACTTC

size: few
J: TRBJ1-2
V: TRBV4-1
D: .
CDR3: CASSQVIPGGYGYTF
DNA: TGCGCCAGCAGCCAAGTTATCCCGGGAGGCTATGGCTACACCTTC

size: .
J: TRBJ1-4
V: TRBV28
D: TRBD1
CDR3: CASSFTGGIDEKLFF
DNA: TGTGCCAGCAGTTTCACAGGGGGCATAGATGAAAAACTGTTTTTT

size: .
J: TRBJ2-4
V: TRBV6-5
D: TRBD1
CDR3: CASSNRGNIQYF
DNA: TGTGCCAGCAGTAACAGGGGGAACATTCAGTACTTC

size: few
J: TRBJ1-1
V: TRBV7-9
D: .
CDR3: CASIVDGVNTEAFF
DNA: TGTGCCAGCATCGTCGACGGAGTTAACACTGAAGCTTTCTTT

size: .
J: TRBJ1-1
V: TRBV29-1
D: .
CDR3: CSVRTRLETNTEAFF
DNA: TGCAGCGTAAGAACGAGGTTAGAAACCAACACTGAAGCTTTCTTT

size: once
J: TRBJ2-7
V: TRBV19
D: TRBD1
CDR3: CASSTGTGGLYEQYF
DNA: TGTGCCAGTAGTACCGGGACAGGGGGCCTCTACGAGCAGTACTTC

size: .
J: TRBJ1-2
V: TRBV13
D: .
CDR3: CASSLGSRDALGGYTF
DNA: TGTGCCAGCAGCTTAGGCTCCCGGGATGCTTTGGGGGGCTACACCTTC

size: .
J: TRBJ1-1
V: TRBV30
D: .
CDR3: CALGLGGIDTEAFF
DNA: TGTGCCCTGGGACTTGGAGGGATTGACACTGAAGCTTTCTTT

size: .
J: TRBJ1-2
V: TRBV15
D: .
CDR3: CATYGSTTQDNYGYTF
DNA: TGTGCCACCTATGGGTCGACAACCCAAGATAACTATGGCTACACCTTC

size: .
J: TRBJ1-6
V: TRBV6-5
D: .
CDR3: CASSYLRTGSSALHF
DNA: TGTGCCAGCAGTTACCTCAGAACAGGCTCATCGGCCCTCCACTTT

size: .
J: TRBJ2-2
V: TRBV4-3
D: TRBD1
CDR3: CASSQDSGQSNTGELFF
DNA: TGCGCCAGCAGCCAAGATTCGGGACAGTCGAACACCGGGGAGCTGTTTTTT

size: .
J: TRBJ1-3
V: TRBV25-1
D: .
CDR3: CASSDPQISGNTIYF
DNA: TGTGCCAGCAGTGATCCCCAGATCTCTGGAAACACCATATATTTT

size: .
J: TRBJ1-2
V: TRBV9
D: TRBD1
CDR3: CASSDSRDSDTGDYGYTF
DNA: TGTGCCAGCAGCGATTCCCGGGACAGTGACACCGGTGACTATGGCTACACCTTC

size: .
J: TRBJ2-7
V: TRBV6-5
D: .
CDR3: CASTGPAYEQYF
DNA: TGTGCCAGTACAGGACCCGCCTACGAGCAGTACTTC

size: .
J: TRBJ2-7
V: TRBV6-5
D: TRBD1
CDR3: CASRGDRALYEQYF
DNA: TGTGCCAGCAGGGGGGACAGGGCACTCTACGAGCAGTACTTC

size: .
J: TRBJ2-2
V: TRBV19
D: TRBD1
CDR3: CASSILGQGEAGELFF
DNA: TGTGCCAGTAGTATACTGGGACAGGGGGAGGCCGGGGAGCTGTTTTTT

size: .
J: TRBJ2-7
V: TRBV4-2
D: TRBD1
CDR3: CASAQGLSSYEQYF
DNA: TGTGCCAGCGCACAGGGGTTAAGCTCCTACGAGCAGTACTTC

size: .
J: TRBJ2-7
V: TRBV4-1
D: TRBD1
CDR3: CASSHPPGTGVYEQYF
DNA: TGCGCCAGCAGCCATCCCCCGGGGACAGGAGTGTACGAGCAGTACTTC

size: .
J: TRBJ2-1
V: TRBV2
D: .
CDR3: CASSEGRGTPVYNEQFF
DNA: TGTGCCAGCAGTGAAGGGAGGGGAACACCGGTTTACAATGAGCAGTTCTTC

size: once
J: TRBJ2-2
V: TRBV2
D: .
CDR3: CASSSDSFTGELFF
DNA: TGTGCCAGCAGCAGTGACAGCTTCACCGGGGAGCTGTTTTTT

size: .
J: TRBJ2-1
V: TRBV5-5
D: .
CDR3: CASSRVRDGRNNEQFF
DNA: TGTGCCAGCAGCCGGGTGCGGGACGGACGGAACAATGAGCAGTTCTTC

size: .
J: TRBJ2-3
V: TRBV4-2
D: .
CDR3: CASSSLLGRGTDTQYF
DNA: TGTGCCAGCAGCTCATTGTTGGGCAGGGGAACAGATACGCAGTATTTT

size: .
J: TRBJ2-1
V: TRBV4-3
D: .
CDR3: CASSGEESPQFF
DNA: TGCGCCAGCAGCGGGGAGGAGTCACCCCAGTTCTTC

size: .
J: TRBJ1-2
V: TRBV5-6
D: TRBD1
CDR3: CASSLGTGALQHGYTF
DNA: TGTGCCAGCAGCCTCGGGACAGGGGCCCTTCAGCATGGCTACACCTTC